This TCR beta chain stems from a study of cytomegalovirus exposure and HLA in healthy donors. The study's findings and limits: Likely technical artifact: a cluster of highly shared sequence variants. Several of the most significant clusters were apparently associated with common viral pathogens in a later analysis. A missense variant in DCLRE1C was later tied to TCR beta V- and J-gene trimming.

Researchers ran the PCR with 60 Vbeta and 13 Jbeta primers. Original analysis: In a later analysis, of around 83 million unique beta chains, roughly 9.9 million appeared in at least two donors. The protocol was immunoSEQ multiplex PCR, while the TCRdb copy is restricted to in-frame clones and leaves out a portion. V, J and clone size reflect that table, while D and trimming were determined from the DNA. The sample has 95,000 to 110,000 clones, about 74% seen once. This CDR3 is 17 amino acids long. Losses at the gene ends were 1 base for V and 4 bases for J; bases not matched to a gene: 11. Germline V CDR1 and CDR2: SEHNR, FQNEAQ (reference sequence). Of note for this clone: Its antigen remains unknown.

The specimen was PBMCs. This sequence joins TRBV7-9 and TRBJ2-5; 8 nucleotides align to TRBD2. The receptor's source is a woman in her thirties or forties in good health and CMV-seropositive. CDR3: CASSLEIGTRDGETQYF. In nucleotides, the CDR3 is TGTGCCAGCAGCTTAGAGATCGGGACTAGAGATGGAGAGACCCAGTACTTC.